These 5 T cell receptor beta chains were all obtained from the same sample, sequenced in a study of technical replicates of blood from several donors. Profiled with immunoSEQ multiplex PCR; TCRdb holds only in-frame clones, not every one. The sample lists approximately 52,000 clones, around 90% seen once, with roughly 3.9% in the top ten. The sample comprised PBMCs. Receptor source: a human donor in good health. Some clones in this sample may be carry-over from other donors' samples.

J is TRBJ1-1 and V is TRBV5-6; 8 nucleotides agree with TRBD1. The CDR3 is made up of 14 amino acids. V lost 1 base to trimming and J lost 4 bases; unmatched junction nucleotides: 3. Germline V gene sequence: CDR1 SGHDT, CDR2 YYEEEE. The CDR3 sequence: CASSLNRGTTEAFF. As DNA, the CDR3 is TGTGCCAGCAGCTTGAACAGGGGGACCACTGAAGCTTTCTTT.

The chain has TRBV6-5 and TRBJ1-1; possibly TRBD1 for D (6 bases). CDR3 size: 15 residues. V shed 7 bases and J shed 0 bases, with 15 bases lying between them. From germline, CDR1 is MNHEY and CDR2 SVGAGI. The CDR3 DNA sequence: TGTGCCAGCACTAGGGGGGGGATGATGAACACTGAAGCTTTCTTT. Translation: CASTRGGMMNTEAFF.

This clone was detected only once. The rearrangement links TRBV11-1 to TRBJ1-1; TRBD1 might be the D (6 bases). The CDR3 has 14 residues. CDR1 SGHAT and CDR2 FQDESV come from the germline V gene (reference sequence). The V end lost 0 bases, the J end lost 4 bases, and 9 bases lay between the germline ends. CDR3 in amino acids: CASSLAQGSTEAFF. The CDR3 bases are TGTGCCAGCAGCTTAGCACAGGGTAGCACTGAAGCTTTCTTT.

The chain carries TRBV9 and TRBJ1-4; 7 positions match TRBD1. After removal of 4 bases from V and 0 bases from J, the junction contained 3 bases not matched to a gene. The CDR3 has 15 amino acids. Germline CDR1 and CDR2: SGDLS and YYNGEE. CDR3 sequence reads: CASSLTGATNEKLFF. The CDR3 DNA reads as TGTGCCAGCAGCCTTACAGGGGCAACTAATGAAAAACTGTTTTTT.

This clone was seen more than once but under ten times. This chain uses TRBV5-1 with TRBJ1-2, with D tentatively TRBD1 (5 bases). This CDR3 spans 15 amino acids. Germline V gives CDR1 SGHRS, CDR2 YFSETQ. The V and J ends lost 0 bases and 2 bases respectively, with 11 bases between them. CDR3 bases: TGCGCCAGCAGCTTGGAGTGGGGGGGGAACTATGGCTACACCTTC. Translating gives CASSLEWGGNYGYTF. Full variable domain (outside the CDR3, taken from reference TRBV5-1 and TRBJ1-2): KAGVTQTPRYLIKTRGQQVTLSCSPISGHRSVSWYQQTPGQGLQFLFEYFSETQRNKGNFPGRFSGRQFSNSRSEMNVSTLELGDSALYLCASSLEWGGNYGYTFGSGTRLTVV.